The clone carrying this T cell receptor beta chain was observed many times. What it binds is unknown. The CDR3 is made up of 13 amino acids. V was clipped by 7 bases and J by 3 bases; unmatched bases: 4. Germline assignment: CDR1 MNHNS and CDR2 SASEGT. The entry originates in a study of prognosis after radiotherapy for stage I lung cancer. Study as a whole: Patients (approximately 13 men, five or six women) were aged about 50 to 84, median approximately 74 years. The study, taken as a whole, reports: In the expanded TCR clones, tumor specificity was not determined.

The genomic DNA TCR beta CDR3 region underwent two rounds of multiplex PCR. Round-one PCR had primers specific to each TRBV and TRBJ gene. It was universal primers that the second PCR round used. TCRdb used MiXCR to reprocess the multiplex PCR reads, holding one entry per CDR3 protein. The sample yields around 60,000 distinct CDR3 sequences, 26% seen once. The source is a donor over 45 with non-small cell lung cancer. Sequencing was performed on PBMCs, taken before or after stereotactic body radiation therapy (not recorded which). The rearrangement uses TRBV6-1 and TRBJ1-2; TRBD1 matches 8 bases. The CDR3 loop reads CASTGTGDYGYTF. CDR3 DNA sequence: TGTGCCAGCACAGGGACAGGTGACTATGGCTACACCTTC.